The next 23 T cell receptor beta chains were all read from a single sample in a study of blood T cell repertoires in COVID-19. Here immunoSEQ multiplex PCR was the method, and the copy in TCRdb shows in-frame clones only, minus some. This table has over 110,000 clones, approximately 85% appearing once. Sequencing input: peripheral blood. Receptors originate from a man between 65 and 85 years old with acute or convalescent COVID-19.

The chain combines TRBV5-1 with TRBJ2-3; 9 nucleotides agree with TRBD1. Trimming cost V 4 bases and J 2 bases; bases outside gene matches: 8. The germline gives CDR1 SGHRS, CDR2 YFSETQ. This CDR3 has 16 amino acids. The CDR3 spells CASSPTGGWNTDTQYF. As DNA, the CDR3 is TGCGCCAGCAGCCCGACAGGGGGGTGGAACACAGATACGCAGTATTTT.

A single count supports this clone. This chain connects TRBV2 to TRBJ1-4, with 7 nucleotides matching TRBD1. The trim removed 5 bases at V and 4 bases at J, leaving 7 bases unmatched. CDR3 size: 15 residues. CDR1 and CDR2 (germline): SNHLY, FYNNEI. The CDR3 is CASSSQGQINEKLFF. Here the CDR3 DNA reads TGTGCCAGCAGTTCACAGGGACAGATTAATGAAAAACTGTTTTTT.

This chain links TRBV29-1 with TRBJ2-5; the D is unclear. Trimming left V 6 bases short and J 5 bases short, with 16 bases between. The CDR3 runs to 13 residues. Germline-derived CDR1 and CDR2 are SQVTM and ANQGSEA. DNA for the CDR3: TGCAGCGTCATAACACGGAGTTCGGAGACCCAGTACTTC. It translates to CSVITRSSETQYF.

The V and J genes are TRBV18 and TRBJ1-4; unclear D gene. Trimming stripped 0 bases from V and 5 bases from J, with 16 bases between. The CDR3 loop spans 17 amino acids. CDR1 and CDR2 from the germline V gene are KGHSH and LQKENI. As DNA, the CDR3 is TGTGCCAGCTCACCACCACCCTCCGGGAAGCTCAATGAAAAACTGTTTTTT. This gives the protein CASSPPPSGKLNEKLFF.

In this sample, this clone turned up a few times. This chain uses TRBV6-1 with TRBJ1-5; D may be TRBD1 (5 bases). The CDR3 consists of 17 residues. Trimming left V 1 base short and J 6 bases short, with 19 bases between. Germline V gene lookup returns CDR1 MNHNS and CDR2 SASEGT. The CDR3 bases are TGTGCCAGCAGTGAAGATTGGAGGGGTTTGAGGGGTCAGCCCCAGCATTTT. Its translation is CASSEDWRGLRGQPQHF.

The V gene is TRBV2, the J gene TRBJ1-1, with 9 bases fitting TRBD1. Losses at the gene ends were 8 bases for V and 10 bases for J; bases not matched to a gene: 2. Per the germline V gene, CDR1 is SNHLY and CDR2 is FYNNEI. The CDR3 has 10 residues. CDR3 coding DNA: TGTGCCAGCCTGGACAGGGGAGCTTTCTTT. It encodes CASLDRGAFF. The whole variable domain, filled in from reference TRBV2 and TRBJ1-1, reads EPEVTQTPSHQVTQMGQEVILRCVPISNHLYFYWYRQILGQKVEFLVSFYNNEISEKSEIFDDQFSVERPDGSNFTLKIRSTKLEDSAMYFCASLDRGAFFGQGTRLTVV.

V usage is TRBV3-1 (or the pseudogene TRBV3-2) and J usage is TRBJ1-3; perhaps TRBD1 as D (6 bases). Per germline, CDR1 LGHDT and CDR2 YNNKEL (reference sequence). This CDR3 spans 15 amino acids. The ends were cut back, 8 bases at V and 3 bases at J, with 17 bases in the middle. CDR3 bases: TGTGCCAGCGGACACGGACAGACCCTTGGAAACACCATATATTTT. Protein sequence: CASGHGQTLGNTIYF.

The V and J genes are TRBV10-1 and TRBJ1-1, with no clear D. The CDR3 totals 12 residues. V gave up 10 bases and J gave up 1 base, with 10 bases separating them. Germline-derived CDR1 and CDR2 are WNHNN and SYGVQD (reference sequence). The CDR3 loop is CATHVRNTEAFF. The CDR3 DNA reads as TGCGCCACCCACGTCAGGAACACTGAAGCTTTCTTT.

The chain recombines TRBV7-3 with TRBJ2-2; possible D gene TRBD2, 5 bases. Germline CDR1 is SGHTA and CDR2 is FQGTGA. V shed 3 bases and J shed 6 bases, with 8 bases lying between them. The CDR3 has 13 residues. In DNA form, the CDR3 reads TGTGCCAGCAGCTTGACGAGGGCCGGGGAGCTGTTTTTT. The encoded protein is CASSLTRAGELFF.

This chain connects TRBV29-1 to TRBJ1-1; 7 bases agree with TRBD1. There are 13 residues in the CDR3. Germline CDR1 is SQVTM and CDR2 is ANQGSEA. V lost 8 bases and J lost 6; bases outside the gene matches: 12. Here the CDR3 reads CSLHLQGKPEAFF. The CDR3 DNA reads TGCAGCTTACATTTACAGGGGAAGCCTGAAGCTTTCTTT.

V usage is TRBV5-1 and J usage is TRBJ2-5, with D possibly TRBD2 on 5 matching bases. V was clipped by 7 bases and J by 5 bases, with 18 bases between them. Germline V gene lookup returns CDR1 SGHRS and CDR2 YFSETQ. The CDR3 is 14 residues long. The CDR3 sequence: CASGAGRAGETQYF. For the CDR3, the DNA is TGCGCCAGCGGAGCCGGGCGGGCCGGGGAGACCCAGTACTTC.

The chain joins TRBV18 to TRBJ2-3; D is perhaps TRBD2 (5 bases). The V gene's germline CDR1 is KGHSH and CDR2 LQKENI. The ends were cut back, 0 bases at V and 3 bases at J, with 13 bases in the middle. This CDR3 has 16 residues. CDR3 sequence: CASSPPTGRTTDTQYF. CDR3 nucleotide sequence: TGTGCCAGCTCACCACCGACGGGAAGAACGACAGATACGCAGTATTTT.

This clone has only a few counts. This chain connects TRBV28 to TRBJ2-3; 11 bases align to TRBD2. The V gene's germline CDR1 is MDHEN and CDR2 SYDVKM. V lost 7 bases and J lost 7; bases outside the gene matches: 13. This CDR3 is built from 16 residues. CDR3 nucleotides: TGTGCCAGCACTCCAACCGGGACTAGCGGCCTTAATACGCAGTATTTT. It is translated as CASTPTGTSGLNTQYF.

In DNA form, the CDR3 reads TGTGCCAGCAGCCCTAGAGGGGAGGGCACTGAAGCTTTCTTT. Protein product: CASSPRGEGTEAFF. The rearrangement joins TRBV7-9 to TRBJ1-1; maybe TRBD1 (5 bases). The V gene's germline CDR1 is SEHNR and CDR2 FQNEAQ (reference sequence). This CDR3 comprises 14 residues. Trimming removed 5 bases from V and 4 bases from J, with 14 bases in between. Variable domain in full (rest from reference TRBV7-9 and TRBJ1-1): DTGVSQNPRHKITKRGQNVTFRCDPISEHNRLYWYRQTLGQGPEFLTYFQNEAQLEKSRLLSDRFSAERPKGSFSTLEIQRTEQGDSAMYLCASSPRGEGTEAFFGQGTRLTVV.

Only one count was recorded for this clone. This chain connects TRBV6-6 to TRBJ1-2, with 9 bases matching TRBD1. There are 20 residues in the CDR3. V was clipped by 5 bases and J by 0 bases; unmatched bases: 19. Germline loops: CDR1 MNHNY, CDR2 SVGAGI (reference sequence). The chain's CDR3 is CASSPVDRGGLRVSNYGYTF. DNA for the CDR3: TGTGCCAGCAGTCCCGTGGACAGGGGAGGACTAAGGGTATCTAACTATGGCTACACCTTC.

The gene calls are TRBV5-1 and TRBJ1-1, with D unresolved. V shed 4 bases and J shed 0 bases, with 13 bases lying between them. The CDR3 totals 15 residues. Germline CDR1 is SGHRS and CDR2 is YFSETQ. The CDR3 DNA follows: TGCGCCAGCAGCACCCGTATGAGCATGAACACTGAAGCTTTCTTT. It translates to CASSTRMSMNTEAFF.

V gene TRBV7-9 combines with J gene TRBJ2-1, with 10 bases identical to TRBD2. Per germline, CDR1 SEHNR and CDR2 FQNEAQ (reference sequence). There are 17 residues in the CDR3. J gave up 3 bases and V 5 bases, and 10 bases lay outside the gene matches. The CDR3 coding sequence is TGTGCCAGCAGCACCGACACCGGGACTAGCGACTACAATGAGCAGTTCTTC. Translating it yields CASSTDTGTSDYNEQFF.

The chain employs TRBV19 and TRBJ1-2; 7 bases are a match to TRBD1. There are 13 residues in the CDR3. CDR1 LNHDA and CDR2 SQIVND come from the germline V gene (reference sequence). Trimming took 5 bases from V and 5 from J; bases not matched to a gene: 5. In DNA, the CDR3 is TGTGCCAGTAGTGGACAGGCTACTTATGGCTACACCTTC. It translates to CASSGQATYGYTF.

Of note for this clone: The sample carries other DNA sequences with the same CDR3. The chain is built from TRBV19 and TRBJ1-5; TRBD1 agrees at 8 bases. The CDR3 length is 14 residues. V lost 5 bases and J lost 2; bases outside the gene matches: 2. Germline CDR1 LNHDA, CDR2 SQIVND (reference sequence). CDR3 in amino acids: CASSEQGGNQPQHF. DNA of the CDR3: TGTGCCAGTAGTGAACAGGGGGGCAATCAGCCCCAGCATTTT.

The J gene is TRBJ1-2, the V gene TRBV6-5, with 10 bases aligning to TRBD1. Trimming cost V 8 bases and J 5 bases; bases outside gene matches: 8. Per the germline V gene, CDR1 is MNHEY and CDR2 is SVGAGI. The CDR3 is 14 amino acids. CDR3 residues: CASRDRGRYYGYTF. CDR3 DNA sequence: TGTGCCAGCCGGGACAGGGGAAGATATTATGGCTACACCTTC.

This sequence joins TRBV5-1 and TRBJ1-4, with 7 bases that match TRBD1. This CDR3 comprises 15 residues. CDR1 and CDR2 (germline): SGHRS, YFSETQ. The V and J ends lost 4 bases and 2 bases, in that order; junction bases with no gene match: 5. In DNA, the CDR3 is TGCGCCAGCAGCGCCTCGACAGGGACTAATGAAAAACTGTTTTTT. Its protein is CASSASTGTNEKLFF. The variable domain in full, with the rest retrieved from reference TRBV5-1 and TRBJ1-4, is KAGVTQTPRYLIKTRGQQVTLSCSPISGHRSVSWYQQTPGQGLQFLFEYFSETQRNKGNFPGRFSGRQFSNSRSEMNVSTLELGDSALYLCASSASTGTNEKLFFGSGTQLSVL.

This chain connects TRBV28 to TRBJ2-1; 14 nucleotides align to TRBD2. Germline values: CDR1 MDHEN, CDR2 SYDVKM. The V segment lost 8 bases and the J segment 7 bases; nucleotides outside the gene matches: 10. This CDR3 is built from 16 residues. The CDR3 protein is CASEGRGTSGRNEQFF. The CDR3 DNA reads TGTGCCAGCGAGGGGAGAGGGACTAGCGGGAGAAATGAGCAGTTCTTC.

The chain has TRBV6-5 and TRBJ1-2; no clear D gene. The germline V gene encodes CDR1 MNHEY and CDR2 SVGAGI. Trimming removed 0 bases at V and 8 bases at J, with 16 bases between. The CDR3 is 15 residues long. This CDR3 reads CASSYSTHHVSGYTF. Written as DNA, the CDR3 is TGTGCCAGCAGTTACTCGACTCATCATGTATCAGGCTACACCTTC.